This entry describes one TCR beta chain. Its specificity is not known. Per germline, CDR1 SGHAT and CDR2 FQNNGV. V shed 5 bases and J 0 bases; nucleotides not matched to a gene: 16. The CDR3 runs to 19 residues. This sample is drawn from a study of blood T cells in healthy people across ages. Study results and caveats: With age, beta diversity per million T cells declined roughly linearly, significantly by about 37. There was no known CMV status for donors, so expanded clonotype changes were possibly confounded.

Through a sample-barcoded 5' primer and a J-beta primer mix, a second PCR was run for roughly 6 to 12 cycles. TCRdb reprocessed the 5' RACE reads with MiXCR, giving one entry per CDR3 protein. The sample shows about 970,000 distinct CDR3 sequences, just over 50% of them seen only once. Sequenced sample: blood. This sequence joins TRBV11-2 and TRBJ2-1, with 7 nucleotides matching TRBD2. The receptor was isolated from an older woman in good health. CDR3 in amino acids: CASSPAGGAGARSYNEQFF. CDR3 DNA: TGTGCCAGCAGCCCCGCCGGAGGGGCGGGAGCACGCTCCTACAATGAGCAGTTCTTC.